Listed below are T cell receptor beta chains from one sample, sequenced in a study of T-cell reconstitution after alpha-beta-depleted transplantation in children. In TCRdb, the PCR reads were re-called with MiXCR into one record per CDR3 protein. The data show approximately 300,000 distinct CDR3 sequences, roughly 8.2% seen once. The source material was peripheral blood, sampled 360 days after TCRalphabeta/CD19-depleted stem cell transplant. Every receptor here comes from a female patient between 2 and 15 years old who had a stem cell transplant for Fanconi anemia, so the T cells may come from the graft donor. Both conserved end residues are part of each CDR3. The D gene is left open where the match is weak. Clone size appears in some rows only: once, few, many, or a class for an expanded clone.

v_call: TRBV2
d_call: -
clone_size: once
j_call: TRBJ2-4
cdr3_nt: TGTGCCAGCAATGGGCCTACAGTAGCCAAAAACATTCAGTACTTC
cdr3_aa: CASNGPTVAKNIQYF

v_call: TRBV7-9
d_call: -
clone_size: many
j_call: TRBJ2-7
cdr3_nt: TGTGCCAGCAGCTTAGAGGCGGGGGCTGGCTACGAGCAGTACTTC
cdr3_aa: CASSLEAGAGYEQYF

v_call: TRBV6-5
d_call: -
clone_size: many
j_call: TRBJ2-2
cdr3_nt: TGTGCCAGCAGTTATAATGCCGGGCCCGGGGAGCTGTTTTTT
cdr3_aa: CASSYNAGPGELFF

v_call: TRBV20-1
d_call: -
clone_size: few
j_call: TRBJ1-1
cdr3_nt: TGCAGTGCTAGACCTTATACCCCGAGGGCCACTGAAGCTTTCTTT
cdr3_aa: CSARPYTPRATEAFF

v_call: TRBV7-2
d_call: -
clone_size: -
j_call: TRBJ1-3
cdr3_nt: TGTGCCAGCAGCTTAGTGGGCAGGGGAGCAAACACCATATATTTT
cdr3_aa: CASSLVGRGANTIYF

v_call: TRBV3-1
d_call: -
clone_size: -
j_call: TRBJ2-1
cdr3_nt: TGTGCCAGCAGTCCATCCCATGCTGGCCCCCTAGGCAATGAGCAGTTCTTC
cdr3_aa: CASSPSHAGPLGNEQFF

v_call: TRBV6-1
d_call: TRBD2
clone_size: few
j_call: TRBJ2-3
cdr3_nt: TGTGCCAGCAGTGCGGATCTAGCGGGGGTTTACGGCACAGATACGCAGTATTTT
cdr3_aa: CASSADLAGVYGTDTQYF

v_call: TRBV6-1
d_call: TRBD1
clone_size: -
j_call: TRBJ2-1
cdr3_nt: TGTGCCAGCAGTAGGGCCGGGACAGGGAACAATGAGCAGTTCTTC
cdr3_aa: CASSRAGTGNNEQFF

v_call: TRBV25-1
d_call: -
clone_size: few
j_call: TRBJ2-3
cdr3_nt: TGTGCCAGCCAATCGTCAGTCACAGATACGCAGTATTTT
cdr3_aa: CASQSSVTDTQYF

v_call: TRBV27
d_call: -
clone_size: many
j_call: TRBJ2-7
cdr3_nt: TGTGCCAGCAGGCCTGTGGGTTCTAGAGGGCAGTACTTC
cdr3_aa: CASRPVGSRGQYF

v_call: TRBV12-3/TRBV12-4
d_call: -
clone_size: many
j_call: TRBJ1-4
cdr3_nt: TGTGCCAGCAAGTTGTCCGAAAAACTGTTTTTT
cdr3_aa: CASKLSEKLFF

v_call: TRBV5-6
d_call: TRBD2
clone_size: -
j_call: TRBJ2-3
cdr3_nt: TGTGCCAGCAGCTCAACTAGCGGGGGACTCACTAGCACAGATACGCAGTATTTT
cdr3_aa: CASSSTSGGLTSTDTQYF

v_call: TRBV2
d_call: -
clone_size: few
j_call: TRBJ2-3
cdr3_nt: TGTGCCGGCACTCGAGACACAGATACGCAGTATTTT
cdr3_aa: CAGTRDTDTQYF

v_call: TRBV11-2
d_call: TRBD1
clone_size: few
j_call: TRBJ1-2
cdr3_nt: TGTGCCAGCAGACCCCTGGACAGGGACTCTGGCTACACCTTC
cdr3_aa: CASRPLDRDSGYTF

v_call: TRBV5-1
d_call: -
clone_size: many
j_call: TRBJ2-7
cdr3_nt: TGCGCCAGCAGCCCTGTGTCGCAGGGTGACAAGCAGTACTTC
cdr3_aa: CASSPVSQGDKQYF

v_call: TRBV7-6
d_call: TRBD1
clone_size: -
j_call: TRBJ2-1
cdr3_nt: TGTGCCAGCAGCTTAGGGGACAGGGCGGATGAGCAGTTCTTC
cdr3_aa: CASSLGDRADEQFF

v_call: TRBV11-2
d_call: -
clone_size: -
j_call: TRBJ2-7
cdr3_nt: TGTGCCAGCAGCTTAGTATACAGGGACTACGAGCAGTACTTC
cdr3_aa: CASSLVYRDYEQYF

v_call: TRBV5-1
d_call: TRBD1
clone_size: many
j_call: TRBJ1-1
cdr3_nt: TGCGCCAGCAGCGGAGGACAGGGCCGGAACACTGAAGCTTTCTTT
cdr3_aa: CASSGGQGRNTEAFF

v_call: TRBV7-6
d_call: TRBD2
clone_size: many
j_call: TRBJ2-7
cdr3_nt: TGTGCCAGCAGCAATCCCCTAGGGAGCGGGGGTCACGGGCAGTACTTC
cdr3_aa: CASSNPLGSGGHGQYF

v_call: TRBV6-1
d_call: -
clone_size: many
j_call: TRBJ1-1
cdr3_nt: TGTGCCAGCAGGCACCTCCAGAACACTGAAGCTTTCTTT
cdr3_aa: CASRHLQNTEAFF

v_call: TRBV10-3
d_call: -
clone_size: many
j_call: TRBJ2-3
cdr3_nt: TGTGCCATCAGTGACCCGGGAGCGACTACCACAGATACGCAGTATTTT
cdr3_aa: CAISDPGATTTDTQYF

v_call: TRBV12-3/TRBV12-4
d_call: TRBD2
clone_size: many
j_call: TRBJ2-1
cdr3_nt: TGTGCCAGCAGTTTGGTGGCGGGGGGGCCAAATGAGCAGTTCTTC
cdr3_aa: CASSLVAGGPNEQFF

v_call: TRBV4-3
d_call: -
clone_size: few
j_call: TRBJ2-3
cdr3_nt: TGCGCCAGCAGCCAAGACGCGGGTCTCGCAGATACGCAGTATTTT
cdr3_aa: CASSQDAGLADTQYF

v_call: TRBV7-2
d_call: TRBD1
clone_size: few
j_call: TRBJ2-6
cdr3_nt: TGTGCCAGCGGGACAGGGACTGGGGCCAACGTCCTGACTTTC
cdr3_aa: CASGTGTGANVLTF

v_call: TRBV20-1
d_call: TRBD2
clone_size: few
j_call: TRBJ2-7
cdr3_nt: TGCAGTGCTACGAAACTAGCGGCTCAAAGGGTCTACGAGCAGTACTTC
cdr3_aa: CSATKLAAQRVYEQYF

v_call: TRBV6-2/TRBV6-3
d_call: -
clone_size: few
j_call: TRBJ2-5
cdr3_nt: TGTGCCAGCATGGAAGCTAATCATCGGGCCCAGTACTTC
cdr3_aa: CASMEANHRAQYF

v_call: TRBV12-3/TRBV12-4
d_call: -
clone_size: many
j_call: TRBJ1-4
cdr3_nt: TGTGCCAGCAGAATCGGGACAAGTTCGAAACTGTTTTTT
cdr3_aa: CASRIGTSSKLFF

v_call: TRBV20-1
d_call: -
clone_size: -
j_call: TRBJ1-1
cdr3_nt: TGCAGTGCTAGAGAACATAGTAAGTTCAGCACTGAAGCTTTCTTT
cdr3_aa: CSAREHSKFSTEAFF

v_call: TRBV30
d_call: TRBD2
clone_size: -
j_call: TRBJ2-3
cdr3_nt: TGTGCCTGGAGTTTTTTTGGCGGGGGGGCTACAGATACGCAGTATTTT
cdr3_aa: CAWSFFGGGATDTQYF

v_call: TRBV11-2
d_call: -
clone_size: few
j_call: TRBJ1-1
cdr3_nt: TGTGCCAGCAGCTTAGCCATTATTCGGGGAAACACTGAAGCTTTCTTT
cdr3_aa: CASSLAIIRGNTEAFF

v_call: TRBV5-5
d_call: TRBD1
clone_size: many
j_call: TRBJ2-7
cdr3_nt: TGTGCCAGCAGCTTGCTAATACAGGGGTCCTACGAGCAGTACTTC
cdr3_aa: CASSLLIQGSYEQYF

v_call: TRBV27
d_call: TRBD1
clone_size: few
j_call: TRBJ2-5
cdr3_nt: TGTGCCAGCAGTATGGACAGGACTCGAGAGACCCAGTACTTC
cdr3_aa: CASSMDRTRETQYF

v_call: TRBV6-5
d_call: -
clone_size: many
j_call: TRBJ2-1
cdr3_nt: TGTGCCAGCAGCGGAGGGACAGCCAAAGGGTCCTACAATGAGCAGTTCTTC
cdr3_aa: CASSGGTAKGSYNEQFF

v_call: TRBV20-1
d_call: -
clone_size: few
j_call: TRBJ2-3
cdr3_nt: TGCAGTGCTAGAGCGCCCGGGGGCCGGGGCACAGATACGCAGTATTTT
cdr3_aa: CSARAPGGRGTDTQYF

v_call: TRBV7-3
d_call: -
clone_size: -
j_call: TRBJ2-3
cdr3_nt: TGTGCCAGCAGCGCGGGGGCATACGATACGCAGTATTTT
cdr3_aa: CASSAGAYDTQYF

v_call: TRBV3-1
d_call: TRBD1
clone_size: many
j_call: TRBJ1-1
cdr3_nt: TGTGCCAGCAGCCAAGTCGACAGGGAGACTGAAGCTTTCTTT
cdr3_aa: CASSQVDRETEAFF

v_call: TRBV12-3/TRBV12-4
d_call: -
clone_size: many
j_call: TRBJ2-2
cdr3_nt: TGTGCCAGCAGTTTATCTAGTCGCACCGGGGAGCTGTTTTTT
cdr3_aa: CASSLSSRTGELFF

v_call: TRBV4-1
d_call: TRBD2
clone_size: many
j_call: TRBJ2-7
cdr3_nt: TGCGCCAGCAGCCTCGGGACTAGCGCCTCCTACGAGCAGTACTTC
cdr3_aa: CASSLGTSASYEQYF

v_call: TRBV3-1
d_call: -
clone_size: few
j_call: TRBJ2-3
cdr3_nt: TGTGCCAGCAGGGTCGGGCGCATGAGAAAAACAGATACGCAGTATTTT
cdr3_aa: CASRVGRMRKTDTQYF

v_call: TRBV6-2/TRBV6-3
d_call: -
clone_size: few
j_call: TRBJ1-5
cdr3_nt: TGTGCCAGCACCGACGGACTCCTTCGGCATTTT
cdr3_aa: CASTDGLLRHF

v_call: TRBV15
d_call: TRBD1
clone_size: many
j_call: TRBJ2-7
cdr3_nt: TGTGCCACCAGCAGAGGACAGGGGGCTTACGAGCAGTACTTC
cdr3_aa: CATSRGQGAYEQYF

v_call: TRBV19
d_call: TRBD1
clone_size: few
j_call: TRBJ2-2
cdr3_nt: TGTGCCAGTAGTATAGGACTTCGACAGGGAACCGGGGAGCTGTTTTTT
cdr3_aa: CASSIGLRQGTGELFF

v_call: TRBV20-1
d_call: -
clone_size: -
j_call: TRBJ2-1
cdr3_nt: TGCAGTGCCCCTGGAGAGAGCTCCTACAATGAGCAGTTCTTC
cdr3_aa: CSAPGESSYNEQFF

v_call: TRBV2
d_call: TRBD1
clone_size: many
j_call: TRBJ1-5
cdr3_nt: TGTGCCAGCAACAGGGGTAATCAGCCCCAGCATTTT
cdr3_aa: CASNRGNQPQHF

v_call: TRBV5-1
d_call: -
clone_size: -
j_call: TRBJ2-3
cdr3_nt: TGCGCCAGCAGCTTGGGGACTACAGATACGCAGTATTTT
cdr3_aa: CASSLGTTDTQYF

v_call: TRBV6-1
d_call: -
clone_size: -
j_call: TRBJ2-1
cdr3_nt: TGTGCCAGCAGGAAGAGGGGTAAGGATGAGCAGTTCTTC
cdr3_aa: CASRKRGKDEQFF

v_call: TRBV28
d_call: -
clone_size: many
j_call: TRBJ2-1
cdr3_nt: TGTGCCAGCAGTTTATACAGGTCCTACAATGAGCAGTTCTTC
cdr3_aa: CASSLYRSYNEQFF

v_call: TRBV7-8
d_call: -
clone_size: many
j_call: TRBJ1-1
cdr3_nt: TGTGCCAGCAGCTTTCGCCGTGGCCACTTGAACACTGAAGCTTTCTTT
cdr3_aa: CASSFRRGHLNTEAFF

v_call: TRBV20-1
d_call: -
clone_size: -
j_call: TRBJ2-7
cdr3_nt: TGCAGTGCCACCCGGGACATAAGCTACGAGCAGTACTTC
cdr3_aa: CSATRDISYEQYF

v_call: TRBV7-3
d_call: TRBD1
clone_size: -
j_call: TRBJ1-2
cdr3_nt: TGTGCCAGCAGCGGGACAGGGAACTATGGCTACACCTTC
cdr3_aa: CASSGTGNYGYTF